This TCR beta chain was sequenced for a study of blood T cell repertoires in COVID-19 (dated by TCRdb to about 2020). About the study as a whole: The collaborator samples originated in the United States, Italy and Spain and spanned the acute and convalescent phases of COVID-19. The prospective study material was composed of cDNA or gDNA derived from T cells, B-cell-depleted T cells, or PBMCs. The dataset comprised deeply sampled blood TCRbeta repertoires from subjects exposed to, actively infected with, or recovered from COVID-19. A freely available public database, intended as a resource for researchers studying the immune response to SARS-CoV-2, is where the repertoires were released. Samples came from the ongoing ImmuneRACE study (first 160 participants) plus 1,254 subjects from 6 global collaborators. The sample metadata nearly always contained a de-identified subject ID, COVID-19 status, age in years and sex. HLA class I and class II types, where available, came from metadata supplied by the sample provider rather than from assay-based typing.

The CDR3 covers 13 residues, taking in both the cysteine and the phenylalanine. Only the CDR3 portion is preserved as DNA: 39 bases, with reading frame beginning at the first base. Trimming removed 2 bases from V and 8 bases from J, leaving 12 bases between the germline ends. CDR1 and CDR2, per the germline V gene, are SGHDN and FVKESK. The immunoSEQ Assay, a bias-controlled multiplex PCR, was used to amplify TCRbeta CDR3 regions from genomic DNA. Per the authors' processing: The number of nucleated cells in each sample was estimated from the amplification of reference gene primers within the assay. To quantify the absolute abundance of each unique TCRbeta CDR3 rearrangement, sequence reads were collapsed and filtered. For each sample, productive Simpson clonality was calculated as the square root of Simpson's diversity index across productive rearrangements. The immuneACCESS repertoire file appears here via TCRdb, limited to in-frame rearrangements. These files lack a portion of the clones; in checked studies, under half of the deficit traces to unresolved V genes, and the cause of the others is not known. The V and J calls and clone size come from that table; D and trimming were worked out from the DNA. Within this sample are approximately 390,000 clones, with about 86% of them counted one time only. Around 10% of the sample belongs to the ten largest clones.

On this clone: Its specific antigen is unknown. There are no base qualities to consult, and no much larger clone falls within one base.

Participants in the prospective study were enrolled through a virtual design, were aged roughly 18 to 100 years, and lived in some 24 United States geographic areas. To assign participants to cohorts, the prospective study relied on clinical history that participants themselves reported in a screening survey and a study questionnaire. Recovered participants in ImmuneRACE Cohort 3 were defined as having two consecutive negative NP/OP PCR tests, clearance from a healthcare professional, or resolution of symptoms. In the prospective study, whole blood, serum and a nasopharyngeal or oropharyngeal swab were collected from each participant by mobile phlebotomists. Participants in the prospective study had the option to provide additional blood draws and questionnaires over a roughly 2-month period. Blood samples from the prospective study were shipped frozen or at room temperature prior to DNA extraction.

What the research found in general, with its limitations: Clinical and demographic metadata were provided uncurated, with the amount varying by source and participant.

The origin of this receptor is a woman aged 45-65 years who had recovered from COVID-19. This receptor chain uses TRBV14 and TRBJ1-2; TRBD1 is possibly the D segment (5 matching bases). Source material: PBMCs or T cells enriched from blood (not recorded which). The CDR3 is CASSQSGGFGYTF. The nucleotides read TGTGCCAGCAGCCAAAGTGGGGGGTTCGGCTACACCTTC.